The rows below give T cell receptor beta chains drawn from one sample of a study of regulatory T cells in long-lasting Graves disease. Each CDR3 protein is one row after TCRdb ran MiXCR on the multiplex PCR reads. This table has roughly 500,000 distinct CDR3 sequences, roughly 21% appearing once. This material consisted of peripheral blood mononuclear cells (PBMCs), taken when the disease was refractory, from a patient treated with antithyroid drugs. The source is a female donor with Graves disease. Both conserved end residues are part of each CDR3. Each record gives: D gene, clone size, V gene, J gene, CDR3 protein, CDR3 DNA. A D gene is named only where the DNA matches it firmly. Not all rows give a size; the values are once, few, many and, for expanded clones, a class.

D gene: -
clone size: many
V gene: TRBV12-3/TRBV12-4
J gene: TRBJ2-5
CDR3 protein: CASSLGGGVKETQYF
CDR3 DNA: TGTGCCAGCAGCCTGGGAGGGGGGGTTAAAGAGACCCAGTACTTC

D gene: -
clone size: few
V gene: TRBV10-3
J gene: TRBJ2-5
CDR3 protein: CAISAGQGPETQYF
CDR3 DNA: TGTGCCATCAGTGCCGGGCAGGGTCCTGAGACCCAGTACTTC

D gene: TRBD1
clone size: -
V gene: TRBV20-1
J gene: TRBJ1-4
CDR3 protein: CSAFLQGASNEKLFF
CDR3 DNA: TGCAGTGCTTTTCTCCAGGGGGCCTCTAATGAAAAACTGTTTTTT

D gene: TRBD1
clone size: -
V gene: TRBV6-1
J gene: TRBJ2-5
CDR3 protein: CASTLTGTGQETQYF
CDR3 DNA: TGTGCCAGCACCTTAACCGGGACAGGGCAAGAGACCCAGTACTTC

D gene: -
clone size: -
V gene: TRBV5-1
J gene: TRBJ1-5
CDR3 protein: CASSQDWGVLGNQPQHF
CDR3 DNA: TGCGCCAGCAGCCAAGATTGGGGGGTCTTGGGCAATCAGCCCCAGCATTTT

D gene: TRBD2
clone size: -
V gene: TRBV7-2
J gene: TRBJ2-2
CDR3 protein: CASSPPTGTSGVGELFF
CDR3 DNA: TGTGCCAGCAGCCCCCCCACCGGGACTAGCGGAGTCGGGGAGCTGTTTTTT

D gene: -
clone size: many
V gene: TRBV12-3/TRBV12-4
J gene: TRBJ1-5
CDR3 protein: CASNHGAGTRNQPQHF
CDR3 DNA: TGTGCCAGCAATCATGGAGCGGGGACCCGGAATCAGCCCCAGCATTTT

D gene: TRBD1
clone size: many
V gene: TRBV28
J gene: TRBJ2-7
CDR3 protein: CASSSDRGKQYF
CDR3 DNA: TGTGCCAGCAGTTCGGACAGGGGAAAGCAGTACTTC

D gene: -
clone size: few
V gene: TRBV9
J gene: TRBJ2-7
CDR3 protein: CASSEGSPTYEQYF
CDR3 DNA: TGTGCCAGCAGCGAGGGGTCTCCAACCTACGAGCAGTACTTC

D gene: -
clone size: few
V gene: TRBV3-1
J gene: TRBJ1-1
CDR3 protein: CASSPSEGYAEAFF
CDR3 DNA: TGTGCCAGCAGCCCTTCTGAGGGTTACGCTGAAGCTTTCTTT

D gene: TRBD1
clone size: -
V gene: TRBV7-9
J gene: TRBJ2-3
CDR3 protein: CASSLARDSNTDTQYF
CDR3 DNA: TGTGCCAGCAGCTTAGCCAGGGACAGCAACACAGATACGCAGTATTTT

D gene: -
clone size: few
V gene: TRBV24-1
J gene: TRBJ2-2
CDR3 protein: CATSDPTSSRGNMRGGELFF
CDR3 DNA: TGTGCCACCAGTGACCCTACATCGTCGAGGGGTAATATGCGAGGTGGGGAGCTGTTTTTT

D gene: -
clone size: many
V gene: TRBV12-3/TRBV12-4
J gene: TRBJ1-1
CDR3 protein: CASSSWANTEAFF
CDR3 DNA: TGTGCCAGCAGTTCATGGGCGAACACTGAAGCTTTCTTT

D gene: TRBD1
clone size: few
V gene: TRBV30
J gene: TRBJ1-5
CDR3 protein: CAWRQGGNQPQHF
CDR3 DNA: TGTGCCTGGAGACAGGGGGGGAATCAGCCCCAGCATTTT

D gene: -
clone size: few
V gene: TRBV19
J gene: TRBJ1-6
CDR3 protein: CASSIVGVGSPLHF
CDR3 DNA: TGTGCCAGTAGTATAGTGGGTGTGGGTTCACCCCTCCACTTT

D gene: TRBD2
clone size: many
V gene: TRBV7-2
J gene: TRBJ2-7
CDR3 protein: CASTLAGYSYEQYF
CDR3 DNA: TGTGCCAGCACTCTAGCGGGGTACTCCTACGAGCAGTACTTC

D gene: TRBD1
clone size: many
V gene: TRBV20-1
J gene: TRBJ2-7
CDR3 protein: CSAARTGAYEQYF
CDR3 DNA: TGCAGTGCTGCGCGGACAGGGGCCTACGAGCAGTACTTC

D gene: TRBD1
clone size: many
V gene: TRBV28
J gene: TRBJ1-4
CDR3 protein: CASSSSGQGQGRKLFF
CDR3 DNA: TGTGCCAGCAGTTCGAGCGGACAGGGTCAGGGCAGAAAACTGTTTTTT

D gene: -
clone size: -
V gene: TRBV19
J gene: TRBJ1-1
CDR3 protein: CASKQGKNTEAFF
CDR3 DNA: TGTGCCAGCAAACAGGGTAAGAACACTGAAGCTTTCTTT

D gene: -
clone size: many
V gene: TRBV6-1
J gene: TRBJ2-7
CDR3 protein: CASSPRTDELFYEQYF
CDR3 DNA: TGTGCCAGCAGCCCGAGGACAGACGAACTTTTCTACGAGCAGTACTTC

D gene: -
clone size: many
V gene: TRBV28
J gene: TRBJ2-6
CDR3 protein: CASLMAGANVLTF
CDR3 DNA: TGTGCCAGCCTAATGGCTGGGGCCAACGTCCTGACTTTC

D gene: -
clone size: few
V gene: TRBV7-2
J gene: TRBJ2-7
CDR3 protein: CASSPAVGYEQYF
CDR3 DNA: TGTGCCAGCAGCCCAGCGGTTGGCTACGAGCAGTACTTC

D gene: TRBD2
clone size: -
V gene: TRBV6-1
J gene: TRBJ2-2
CDR3 protein: CASRSGGPGELFF
CDR3 DNA: TGTGCCAGCAGATCGGGGGGGCCCGGGGAGCTGTTTTTT

D gene: TRBD1
clone size: many
V gene: TRBV27
J gene: TRBJ1-2
CDR3 protein: CASSKPGQDLGGYTF
CDR3 DNA: TGTGCCAGCAGTAAGCCGGGACAGGACCTCGGGGGCTACACCTTC

D gene: -
clone size: -
V gene: TRBV5-1
J gene: TRBJ2-2
CDR3 protein: CASSLGATVNTGELFF
CDR3 DNA: TGCGCCAGCAGCTTGGGGGCGACAGTTAACACCGGGGAGCTGTTTTTT

D gene: TRBD1
clone size: many
V gene: TRBV6-2/TRBV6-3
J gene: TRBJ1-6
CDR3 protein: CASSYGDRNSPLHF
CDR3 DNA: TGTGCCAGCAGTTACGGGGACAGAAATTCACCCCTCCACTTT

D gene: TRBD1
clone size: many
V gene: TRBV6-2/TRBV6-3
J gene: TRBJ1-5
CDR3 protein: CASSGGIRGAGQPQHF
CDR3 DNA: TGTGCCAGCAGCGGGGGAATCAGGGGGGCAGGACAGCCCCAGCATTTT

D gene: TRBD2
clone size: few
V gene: TRBV12-3/TRBV12-4
J gene: TRBJ2-1
CDR3 protein: CASSREREGLYNEQFF
CDR3 DNA: TGTGCCAGCAGCAGAGAGAGGGAGGGCCTCTACAATGAGCAGTTCTTC

D gene: -
clone size: few
V gene: TRBV4-1
J gene: TRBJ2-5
CDR3 protein: CASSPRGGAETQYF
CDR3 DNA: TGCGCCAGCAGCCCTAGGGGGGGCGCGGAGACCCAGTACTTC

D gene: -
clone size: few
V gene: TRBV28
J gene: TRBJ2-2
CDR3 protein: CASNEQGQNTGELFF
CDR3 DNA: TGTGCCAGCAATGAGCAGGGACAAAACACCGGGGAGCTGTTTTTT

D gene: -
clone size: -
V gene: TRBV10-2
J gene: TRBJ1-5
CDR3 protein: CASSDREAGEHQPQHF
CDR3 DNA: TGCGCCAGCAGTGATCGAGAAGCAGGGGAGCATCAGCCCCAGCATTTT

D gene: TRBD1
clone size: many
V gene: TRBV28
J gene: TRBJ1-2
CDR3 protein: CASSPPLRQGERYGYTF
CDR3 DNA: TGTGCCAGCAGCCCACCCCTCCGACAGGGCGAGAGGTATGGCTACACCTTC

D gene: -
clone size: -
V gene: TRBV4-1
J gene: TRBJ1-5
CDR3 protein: CATAPTHVGAYQPQHF
CDR3 DNA: TGCGCCACCGCACCAACGCACGTGGGGGCGTATCAGCCCCAGCATTTT

D gene: TRBD1
clone size: -
V gene: TRBV7-9
J gene: TRBJ2-1
CDR3 protein: CASSLSRGQGGNEQFF
CDR3 DNA: TGTGCCAGCAGCTTATCTCGGGGACAGGGGGGCAATGAGCAGTTCTTC

D gene: -
clone size: -
V gene: TRBV19
J gene: TRBJ2-5
CDR3 protein: CASSTPGTEETQYF
CDR3 DNA: TGTGCCAGTAGTACTCCGGGTACCGAAGAGACCCAGTACTTC

D gene: -
clone size: many
V gene: TRBV9
J gene: TRBJ1-2
CDR3 protein: CASSTQKPDYGYTF
CDR3 DNA: TGTGCCAGCAGCACCCAAAAACCGGACTATGGCTACACCTTC

D gene: -
clone size: few
V gene: TRBV29-1
J gene: TRBJ1-2
CDR3 protein: CSVGWGAGGYTF
CDR3 DNA: TGCAGCGTGGGGTGGGGAGCAGGAGGCTACACCTTC

D gene: TRBD1
clone size: -
V gene: TRBV20-1
J gene: TRBJ2-5
CDR3 protein: CSATNRGRETQYF
CDR3 DNA: TGCAGTGCTACCAACAGGGGACGAGAGACCCAGTACTTC

D gene: -
clone size: many
V gene: TRBV28
J gene: TRBJ2-4
CDR3 protein: CASGGGLSAKNIQYF
CDR3 DNA: TGTGCCAGCGGCGGAGGGTTGAGTGCCAAAAACATTCAGTACTTC

D gene: TRBD2
clone size: few
V gene: TRBV6-5
J gene: TRBJ2-2
CDR3 protein: CASSYSRLAGANTGELFF
CDR3 DNA: TGTGCCAGCAGTTACTCGAGACTAGCGGGAGCGAACACCGGGGAGCTGTTTTTT

D gene: -
clone size: few
V gene: TRBV20-1
J gene: TRBJ2-2
CDR3 protein: CSASRPRDTGELFF
CDR3 DNA: TGCAGTGCTTCCAGGCCCCGGGACACCGGGGAGCTGTTTTTT

D gene: -
clone size: -
V gene: TRBV6-2/TRBV6-3
J gene: TRBJ2-7
CDR3 protein: CASSYSGGTFYEQYF
CDR3 DNA: TGTGCCAGCAGTTACTCCGGCGGTACCTTCTACGAGCAGTACTTC

D gene: -
clone size: many
V gene: TRBV7-2
J gene: TRBJ1-2
CDR3 protein: CASSLRTDYGYTF
CDR3 DNA: TGTGCCAGCAGCCTTCGGACGGACTATGGCTACACCTTC

D gene: TRBD2
clone size: many
V gene: TRBV20-1
J gene: TRBJ2-5
CDR3 protein: CSAPSGSGKETQYF
CDR3 DNA: TGCAGTGCCCCTAGCGGGAGCGGGAAAGAGACCCAGTACTTC

D gene: -
clone size: few
V gene: TRBV7-9
J gene: TRBJ1-5
CDR3 protein: CASSRGGGGGNQPQHF
CDR3 DNA: TGTGCCAGCAGCAGGGGGGGGGGAGGTGGCAATCAGCCCCAGCATTTT

D gene: -
clone size: -
V gene: TRBV6-5
J gene: TRBJ2-3
CDR3 protein: CASSSDGWTDTQYF
CDR3 DNA: TGTGCCAGCAGTTCGGACGGGTGGACAGATACGCAGTATTTT

D gene: -
clone size: -
V gene: TRBV2
J gene: TRBJ2-7
CDR3 protein: CASSEKGGGAAYEQYF
CDR3 DNA: TGTGCCAGCAGTGAAAAGGGTGGAGGTGCAGCCTACGAGCAGTACTTC

D gene: -
clone size: few
V gene: TRBV6-1
J gene: TRBJ2-2
CDR3 protein: CASTPVPVGELFF
CDR3 DNA: TGTGCCAGCACTCCCGTCCCCGTAGGGGAGCTGTTTTTT

D gene: -
clone size: many
V gene: TRBV28
J gene: TRBJ2-2
CDR3 protein: CASSPRSWTPNTGELFF
CDR3 DNA: TGTGCCAGCAGCCCGCGCAGCTGGACACCTAACACCGGGGAGCTGTTTTTT

D gene: TRBD1
clone size: few
V gene: TRBV6-1
J gene: TRBJ2-3
CDR3 protein: CASRTGSTPDTQYF
CDR3 DNA: TGTGCCAGCAGGACAGGGTCAACGCCGGATACGCAGTATTTT

D gene: -
clone size: few
V gene: TRBV6-1
J gene: TRBJ2-7
CDR3 protein: CASRDWERKYEQYF
CDR3 DNA: TGTGCCAGCCGTGACTGGGAGCGAAAGTACGAGCAGTACTTC

D gene: -
clone size: few
V gene: TRBV6-5
J gene: TRBJ2-1
CDR3 protein: CASSYLDGAGHEQFF
CDR3 DNA: TGTGCCAGCAGTTACTTGGACGGGGCTGGCCATGAGCAGTTCTTC

D gene: TRBD1
clone size: many
V gene: TRBV2
J gene: TRBJ2-4
CDR3 protein: CASRERQGIYIQYF
CDR3 DNA: TGTGCCAGCAGGGAACGACAGGGTATCTACATTCAGTACTTC

D gene: -
clone size: -
V gene: TRBV7-2
J gene: TRBJ2-4
CDR3 protein: CASSSLWGANIQYF
CDR3 DNA: TGTGCCAGCAGCTCCCTGTGGGGGGCGAACATTCAGTACTTC